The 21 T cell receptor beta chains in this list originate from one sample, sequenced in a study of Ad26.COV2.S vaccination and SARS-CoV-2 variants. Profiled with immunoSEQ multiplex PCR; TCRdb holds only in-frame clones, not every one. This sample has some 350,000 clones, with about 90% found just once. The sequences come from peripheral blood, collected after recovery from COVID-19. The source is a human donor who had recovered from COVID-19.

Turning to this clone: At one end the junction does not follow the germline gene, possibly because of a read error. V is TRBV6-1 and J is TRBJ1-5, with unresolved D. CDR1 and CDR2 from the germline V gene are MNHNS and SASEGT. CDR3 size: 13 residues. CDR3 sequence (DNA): TGTGCCAGCAGTGTAGCGGGTAATCAGTCCCAGCATTTT. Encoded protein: CASSVAGNQSQHF.

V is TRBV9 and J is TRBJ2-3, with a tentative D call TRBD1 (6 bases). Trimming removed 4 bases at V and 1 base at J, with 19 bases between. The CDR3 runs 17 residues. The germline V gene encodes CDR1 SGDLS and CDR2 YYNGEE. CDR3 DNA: TGTGCCAGCAGCTTCTGGACAGTAATGATTCGCACAGATACGCAGTATTTT. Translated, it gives CASSFWTVMIRTDTQYF.

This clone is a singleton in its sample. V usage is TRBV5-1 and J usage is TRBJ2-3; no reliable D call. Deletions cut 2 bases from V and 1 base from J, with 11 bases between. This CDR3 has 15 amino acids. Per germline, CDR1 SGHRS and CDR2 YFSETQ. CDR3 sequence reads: CASSFEAIGTDTQYF. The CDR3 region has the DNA TGCGCCAGCAGCTTCGAGGCCATCGGCACAGATACGCAGTATTTT.

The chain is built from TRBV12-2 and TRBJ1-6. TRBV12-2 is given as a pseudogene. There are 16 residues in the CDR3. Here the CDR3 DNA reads TGTGCAAGTTTACGAACCGGGACGACGGCGAATTCACCCCTCCACTTT. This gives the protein CASLRTGTTANSPLHF.

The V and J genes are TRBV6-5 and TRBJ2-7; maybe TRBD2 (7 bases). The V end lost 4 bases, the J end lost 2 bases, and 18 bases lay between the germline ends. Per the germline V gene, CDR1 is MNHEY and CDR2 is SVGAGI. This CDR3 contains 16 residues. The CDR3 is CASSSQGAGAAYEQYF. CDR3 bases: TGTGCCAGCAGTTCCCAAGGTGCGGGGGCCGCCTACGAGCAGTACTTC.

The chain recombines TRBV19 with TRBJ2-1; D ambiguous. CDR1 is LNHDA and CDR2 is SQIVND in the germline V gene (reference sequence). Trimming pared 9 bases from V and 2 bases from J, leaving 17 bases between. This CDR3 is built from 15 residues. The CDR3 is CASQVVFGTYNEQFF. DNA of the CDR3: TGTGCCAGCCAGGTGGTGTTTGGTACCTACAATGAGCAGTTCTTC.

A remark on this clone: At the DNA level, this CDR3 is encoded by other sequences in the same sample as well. CDR3 region: CASRGLNQPQHF. The CDR3 nucleotides read TGTGCCAGTAGAGGCCTAAATCAGCCCCAGCATTTT. The rearrangement links TRBV19 to TRBJ1-5; D uncertain. Germline V gives CDR1 LNHDA, CDR2 SQIVND (reference sequence). Between the trimmed V and J ends, which lost 6 bases and 4 bases, there was a span of 7 bases. The CDR3 extends over 12 amino acids.

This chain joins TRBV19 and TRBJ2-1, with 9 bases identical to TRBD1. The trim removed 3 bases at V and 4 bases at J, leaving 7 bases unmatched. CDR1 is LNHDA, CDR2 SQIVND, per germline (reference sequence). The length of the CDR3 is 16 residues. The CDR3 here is CASSIRGQGLYNEQFF. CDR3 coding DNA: TGTGCCAGTAGTATCCGGGGACAGGGCCTATACAATGAGCAGTTCTTC.

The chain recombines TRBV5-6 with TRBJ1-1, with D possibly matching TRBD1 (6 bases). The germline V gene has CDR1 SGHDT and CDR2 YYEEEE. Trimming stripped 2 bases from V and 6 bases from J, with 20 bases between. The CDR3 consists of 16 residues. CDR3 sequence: CASSFPSGGVLPEAFF. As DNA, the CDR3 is TGTGCCAGCAGCTTCCCCTCGGGGGGCGTCTTGCCTGAAGCTTTCTTT.

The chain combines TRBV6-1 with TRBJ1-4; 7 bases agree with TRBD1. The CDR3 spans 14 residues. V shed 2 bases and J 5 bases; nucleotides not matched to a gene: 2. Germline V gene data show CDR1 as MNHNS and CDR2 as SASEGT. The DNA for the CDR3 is TGTGCCAGCAGTGAATGGGACAGCAATGAAAAACTGTTTTTT. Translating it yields CASSEWDSNEKLFF.

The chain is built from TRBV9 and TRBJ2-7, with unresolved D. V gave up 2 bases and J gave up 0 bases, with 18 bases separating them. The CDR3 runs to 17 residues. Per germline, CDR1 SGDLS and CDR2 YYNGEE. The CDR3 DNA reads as TGTGCCAGCAGCGTCAGTCCAGGTCCTCCGAGCTCCTACGAGCAGTACTTC. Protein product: CASSVSPGPPSSYEQYF.

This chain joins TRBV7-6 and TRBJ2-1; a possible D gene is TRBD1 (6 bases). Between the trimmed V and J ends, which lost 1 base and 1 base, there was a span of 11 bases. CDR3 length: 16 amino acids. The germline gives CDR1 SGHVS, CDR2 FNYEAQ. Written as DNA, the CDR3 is TGTGCCAGCAGCTTAGGAGTCCAGGGGTCCTACAATGAGCAGTTCTTC. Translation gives CASSLGVQGSYNEQFF.

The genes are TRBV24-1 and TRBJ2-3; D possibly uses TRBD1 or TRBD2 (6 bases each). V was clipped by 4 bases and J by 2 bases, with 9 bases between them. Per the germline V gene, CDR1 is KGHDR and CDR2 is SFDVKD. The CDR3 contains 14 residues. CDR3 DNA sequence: TGTGCCACCAGTGACCGGGGGCACACAGATACGCAGTATTTT. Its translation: CATSDRGHTDTQYF.

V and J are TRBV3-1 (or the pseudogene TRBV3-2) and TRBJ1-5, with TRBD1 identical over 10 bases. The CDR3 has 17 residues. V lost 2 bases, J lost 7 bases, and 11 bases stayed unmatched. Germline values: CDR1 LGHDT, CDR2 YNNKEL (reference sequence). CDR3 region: CASSQHPPGQGFQPQHF. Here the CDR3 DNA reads TGTGCCAGCAGCCAACACCCCCCGGGACAGGGGTTCCAGCCCCAGCATTTT.

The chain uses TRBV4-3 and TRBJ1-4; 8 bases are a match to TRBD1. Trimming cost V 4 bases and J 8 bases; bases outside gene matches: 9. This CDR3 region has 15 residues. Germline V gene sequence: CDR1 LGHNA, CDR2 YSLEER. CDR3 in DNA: TGCGCCAGCAGCCGAAACAGGGGGACGAAAGAAAAACTGTTTTTT. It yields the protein CASSRNRGTKEKLFF.

As DNA, the CDR3 is TGTGCCAGTAGGCCCGGGACAGGTGGTAATTCACCCCTCCACTTT. This gives the protein CASRPGTGGNSPLHF. V is TRBV19 and J is TRBJ1-6, with TRBD1 identical over 8 bases. Germline V CDR1 and CDR2: LNHDA, SQIVND (reference sequence). This CDR3 comprises 15 residues. V shed 6 bases, J shed 6 bases, and the junction held 7 bases outside the gene matches.

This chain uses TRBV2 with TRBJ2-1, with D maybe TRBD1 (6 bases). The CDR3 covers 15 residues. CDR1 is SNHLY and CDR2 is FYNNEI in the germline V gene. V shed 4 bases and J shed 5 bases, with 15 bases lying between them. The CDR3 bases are TGTGCCAGCAGTGGTCGGCAGGGGAAGAACAATGAGCAGTTCTTC. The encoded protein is CASSGRQGKNNEQFF.

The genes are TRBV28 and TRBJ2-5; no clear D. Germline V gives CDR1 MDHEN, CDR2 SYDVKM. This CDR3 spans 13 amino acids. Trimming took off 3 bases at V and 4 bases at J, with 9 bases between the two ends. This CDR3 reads CASSFPALETQYF. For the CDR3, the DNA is TGTGCCAGCAGTTTTCCGGCGCTAGAGACCCAGTACTTC.

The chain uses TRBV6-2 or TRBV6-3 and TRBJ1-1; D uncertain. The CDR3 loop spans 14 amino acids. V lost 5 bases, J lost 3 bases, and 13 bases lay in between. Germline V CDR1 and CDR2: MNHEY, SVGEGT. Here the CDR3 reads CASSRSLRDTEAFF. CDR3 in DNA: TGTGCCAGCAGTAGGAGCCTGAGGGACACTGAAGCTTTCTTT.

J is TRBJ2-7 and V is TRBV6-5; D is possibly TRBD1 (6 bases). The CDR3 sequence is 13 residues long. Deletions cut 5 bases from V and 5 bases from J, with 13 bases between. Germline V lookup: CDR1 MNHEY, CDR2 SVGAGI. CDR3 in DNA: TGTGCCAGCAGTAGAGGGACACTCGACGAGCAGTACTTC. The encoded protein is CASSRGTLDEQYF.

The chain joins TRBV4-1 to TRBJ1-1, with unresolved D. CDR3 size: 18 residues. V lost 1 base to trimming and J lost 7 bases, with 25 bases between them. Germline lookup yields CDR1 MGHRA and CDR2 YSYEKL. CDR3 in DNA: TGCGCCAGCAGCCAAGTCGTCCGGGGTCCGCTTAAAAGTCGTGAAGCTTTCTTT. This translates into CASSQVVRGPLKSREAFF.